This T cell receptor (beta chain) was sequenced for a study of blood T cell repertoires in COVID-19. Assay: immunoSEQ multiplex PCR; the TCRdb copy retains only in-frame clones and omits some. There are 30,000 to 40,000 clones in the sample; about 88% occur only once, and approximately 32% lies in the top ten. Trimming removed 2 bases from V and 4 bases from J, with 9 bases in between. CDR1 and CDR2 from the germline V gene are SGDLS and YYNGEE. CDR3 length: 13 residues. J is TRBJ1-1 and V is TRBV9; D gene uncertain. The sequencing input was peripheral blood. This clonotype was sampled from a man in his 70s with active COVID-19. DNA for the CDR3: TGTGCCAGCAGCGTCGTGGCAGGCACTGAAGCTTTCTTT. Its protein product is CASSVVAGTEAFF.